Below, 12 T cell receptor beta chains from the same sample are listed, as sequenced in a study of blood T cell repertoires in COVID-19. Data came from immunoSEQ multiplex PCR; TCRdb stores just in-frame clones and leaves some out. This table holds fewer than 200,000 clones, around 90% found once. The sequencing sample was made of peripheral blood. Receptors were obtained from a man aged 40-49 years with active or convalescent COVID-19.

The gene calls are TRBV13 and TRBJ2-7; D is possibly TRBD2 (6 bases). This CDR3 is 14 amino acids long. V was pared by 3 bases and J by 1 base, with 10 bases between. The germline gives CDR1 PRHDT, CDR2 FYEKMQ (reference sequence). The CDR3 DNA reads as TGTGCCAGCAGCTTGGGGGGACCTTCCTACGAGCAGTACTTC. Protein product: CASSLGGPSYEQYF.

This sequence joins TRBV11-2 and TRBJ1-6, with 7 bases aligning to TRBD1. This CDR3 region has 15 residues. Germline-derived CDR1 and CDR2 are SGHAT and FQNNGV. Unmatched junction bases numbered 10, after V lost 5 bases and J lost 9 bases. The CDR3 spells CASSPQTGWFSPLHF. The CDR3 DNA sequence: TGTGCCAGCAGCCCCCAGACAGGGTGGTTTTCACCCCTCCACTTT.

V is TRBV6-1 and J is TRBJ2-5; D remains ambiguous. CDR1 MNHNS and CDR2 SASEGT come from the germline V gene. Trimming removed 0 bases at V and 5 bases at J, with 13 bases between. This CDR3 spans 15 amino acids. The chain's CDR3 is CASSEARSFGETQYF. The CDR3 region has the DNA TGTGCCAGCAGTGAAGCCCGTAGCTTTGGGGAGACCCAGTACTTC.

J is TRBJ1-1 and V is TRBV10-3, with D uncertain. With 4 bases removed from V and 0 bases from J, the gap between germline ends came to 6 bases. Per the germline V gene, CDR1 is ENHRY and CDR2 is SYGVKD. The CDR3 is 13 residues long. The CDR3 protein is CAISVSVNTEAFF. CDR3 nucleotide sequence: TGTGCCATCAGTGTCTCAGTGAACACTGAAGCTTTCTTT.

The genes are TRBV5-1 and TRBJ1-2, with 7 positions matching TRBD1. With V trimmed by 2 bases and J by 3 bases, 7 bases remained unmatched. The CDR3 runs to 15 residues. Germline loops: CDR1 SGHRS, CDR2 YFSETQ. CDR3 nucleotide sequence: TGCGCCAGCAGCTTCCGGGACAGAAACCACTATGGCTACACCTTC. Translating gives CASSFRDRNHYGYTF. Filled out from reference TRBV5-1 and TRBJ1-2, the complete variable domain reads KAGVTQTPRYLIKTRGQQVTLSCSPISGHRSVSWYQQTPGQGLQFLFEYFSETQRNKGNFPGRFSGRQFSNSRSEMNVSTLELGDSALYLCASSFRDRNHYGYTFGSGTRLTVV.

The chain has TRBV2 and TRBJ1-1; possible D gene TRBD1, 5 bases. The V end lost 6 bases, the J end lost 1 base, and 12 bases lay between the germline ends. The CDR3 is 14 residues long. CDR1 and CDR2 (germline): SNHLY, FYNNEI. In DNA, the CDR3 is TGTGCCAGCAGGGGGGGGTTGGGGAACACTGAAGCTTTCTTT. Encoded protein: CASRGGLGNTEAFF.

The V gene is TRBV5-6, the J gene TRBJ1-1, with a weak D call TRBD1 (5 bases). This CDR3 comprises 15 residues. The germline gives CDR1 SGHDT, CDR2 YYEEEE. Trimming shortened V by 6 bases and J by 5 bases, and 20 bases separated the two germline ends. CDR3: CASTTGRRGNTEAFF. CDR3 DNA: TGTGCCAGCACCACAGGTCGTAGGGGTAATACTGAAGCTTTCTTT.

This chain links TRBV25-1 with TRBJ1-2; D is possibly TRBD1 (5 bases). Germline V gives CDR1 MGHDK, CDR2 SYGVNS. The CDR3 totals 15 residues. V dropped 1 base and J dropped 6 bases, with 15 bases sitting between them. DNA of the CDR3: TGTGCCAGCAGTGAATGCCCGGACAAAAAAAATGGCTACACCTTC. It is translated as CASSECPDKKNGYTF.

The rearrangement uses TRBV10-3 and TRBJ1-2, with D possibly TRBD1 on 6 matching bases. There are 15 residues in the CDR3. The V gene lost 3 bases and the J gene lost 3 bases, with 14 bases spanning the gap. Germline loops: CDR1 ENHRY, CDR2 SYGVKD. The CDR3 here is CAISERQGIHYGYTF. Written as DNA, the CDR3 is TGTGCCATCAGTGAAAGGCAGGGGATTCACTATGGCTACACCTTC.

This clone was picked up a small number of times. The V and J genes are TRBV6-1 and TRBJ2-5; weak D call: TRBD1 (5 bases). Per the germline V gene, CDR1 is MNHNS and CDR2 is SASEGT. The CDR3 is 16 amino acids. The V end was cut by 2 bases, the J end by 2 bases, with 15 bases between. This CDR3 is CASSEFSRGAQETQYF. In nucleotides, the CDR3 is TGTGCCAGCAGTGAATTCAGCCGTGGGGCTCAAGAGACCCAGTACTTC.

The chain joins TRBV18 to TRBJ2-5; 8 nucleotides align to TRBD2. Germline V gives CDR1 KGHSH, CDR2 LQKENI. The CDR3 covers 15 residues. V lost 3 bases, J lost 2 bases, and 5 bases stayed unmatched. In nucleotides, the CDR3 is TGTGCCAGCTCACCCAGCGGGGGTGTTCAAGAGACCCAGTACTTC. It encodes CASSPSGGVQETQYF.

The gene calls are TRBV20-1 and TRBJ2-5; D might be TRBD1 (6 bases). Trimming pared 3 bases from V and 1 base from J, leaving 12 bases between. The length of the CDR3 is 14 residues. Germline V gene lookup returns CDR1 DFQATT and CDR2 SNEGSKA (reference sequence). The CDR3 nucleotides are TGCAGTGCTAGTAATATCAGGGGCCAAGAGACCCAGTACTTC. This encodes CSASNIRGQETQYF.